Included here is one T cell receptor (beta chain) sequence, with context. The antigen this receptor binds is unknown. No clone much larger than this one lies a single base away; base qualities are absent. This sample was taken from a study of blood T cell repertoires in COVID-19 (dated by TCRdb to 2020 to 2022). Background on the whole study: Samples covering the acute and convalescent phases of COVID-19 were provided by collaborators in the United States, Italy and Spain. A freely available public database, intended as a resource for researchers studying the immune response to SARS-CoV-2, is where the repertoires were released. The dataset comprised deeply sampled blood TCRbeta repertoires from subjects exposed to, actively infected with, or recovered from COVID-19. The sample metadata nearly always contained a de-identified subject ID, COVID-19 status, age in years and sex. Samples were obtained from the ongoing ImmuneRACE study (first 160 participants) and from 1,000 to 1,500 subjects provided by 6 global collaborators. The material from the prospective study consisted of cDNA or gDNA derived from T cells, B-cell-depleted T cells, or PBMCs. Where available, HLA class I and class II types were obtained from metadata supplied by the sample provider rather than from assay-based typing.

The germline V gene (reference sequence) supplies CDR1 LGHDT and CDR2 YNNKEL. The CDR3 numbers 16 residues from cysteine through phenylalanine. Here the CDR3 DNA is all that survives: 48 bases in frame from base 1. V gives up 4 bases and J gives up 1 base, and the segment between their germline ends measures 14 bases. On the study overall, not on this receptor specifically: The amount of clinical and demographic metadata varied by source and participant and was provided uncurated.

TCRbeta CDR3 regions were amplified from genomic DNA by means of the immunoSEQ Assay, a bias-controlled multiplex PCR. Processing in the source paper ran as follows. The number of nucleated cells in each sample was estimated by amplification of reference gene primers within the assay. To quantify the absolute abundance of each unique TCRbeta CDR3 rearrangement, sequence reads were collapsed and filtered. Productive Simpson clonality was computed per sample as the square root of Simpson's diversity index over productive rearrangements. TCRdb holds this immuneACCESS table with in-frame rearrangements only. Some clones are missing; in checked studies, unresolved V genes explain under half, and the rest has no known cause. The V and J calls and clone size are taken from that table; D and trimming were inferred from the DNA. For this sample the table gives over 90,000 clones, of which less than 90% were detected only once. The biggest ten clones account for around 1.6% of the sample.

Collaborating institutions collected whole blood in K2EDTA tubes following their own protocols. Collaborator samples were shipped for TCRbeta analysis as frozen whole blood, isolated PBMCs, or DNA extracted from either sample type. The sequencing sample was made of peripheral blood. The V gene is TRBV3-1 (or the pseudogene TRBV3-2) and the J gene is TRBJ1-3; too little of a D gene remains to name it. The TCR comes from a man of 80 years or more with acute or convalescent COVID-19. CDR3 protein: CASSPAGFQSGNTIYF. The bases read TGTGCCAGCAGCCCAGCGGGATTCCAATCTGGAAACACCATATATTTT.